This paragraph reports one TCR beta chain. With V trimmed by 5 bases and J by 6 bases, 10 bases remained unmatched. This CDR3 is built from 15 residues. Germline assignment: CDR1 SEHNR and CDR2 FQNEAQ (reference sequence). These data are taken from a study of chemoradiotherapy in HPV16-positive cancers. Some clones are missing from TCRdb's copy, which holds only in-frame ones; the method was immunoSEQ multiplex PCR. The sample shows about 8,700 clones, less than 85% of them seen only once. The specimen was collected from a patient who underwent chemoradiotherapy. The chain carries TRBV7-9 and TRBJ2-1, with TRBD2 identical over 7 bases. The receptor was isolated from a human donor with HPV-associated anogenital cancer. CDR3: CASSPAGREGNEQFF. CDR3 nucleotides: TGTGCCAGCAGCCCAGCGGGCAGGGAGGGCAATGAGCAGTTCTTC.